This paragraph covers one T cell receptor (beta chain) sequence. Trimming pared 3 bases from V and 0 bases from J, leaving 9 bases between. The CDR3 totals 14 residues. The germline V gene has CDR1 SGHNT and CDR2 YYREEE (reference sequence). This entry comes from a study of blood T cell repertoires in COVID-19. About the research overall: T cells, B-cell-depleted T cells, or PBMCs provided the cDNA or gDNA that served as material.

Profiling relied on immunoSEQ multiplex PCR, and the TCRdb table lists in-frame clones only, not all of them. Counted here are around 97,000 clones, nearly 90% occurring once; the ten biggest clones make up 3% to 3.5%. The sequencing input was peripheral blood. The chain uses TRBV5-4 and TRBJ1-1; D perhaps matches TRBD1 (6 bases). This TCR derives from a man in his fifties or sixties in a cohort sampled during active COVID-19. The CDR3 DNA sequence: TGTGCCAGCAGCTCAGGGGATATGAACACTGAAGCTTTCTTT. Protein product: CASSSGDMNTEAFF.